The 9 T cell receptor beta chains reported below all come from one sample, sequenced in a study of blood T cell repertoires in COVID-19. The protocol was immunoSEQ multiplex PCR, while the TCRdb copy is restricted to in-frame clones and leaves out a portion. The sample consists of under 200,000 clones, around 84% of them appearing once. The sequenced material came from PBMCs or T cells enriched from blood (not recorded which). Receptor source: a man aged 50 to 59 who had recovered from COVID-19.

V usage is TRBV10-2 and J usage is TRBJ1-3, with D possibly matching TRBD1 (6 bases). CDR1 is WSHSY and CDR2 is SAAADI in the germline V gene. Deletions cut 5 bases from V and 5 bases from J, with 10 bases between. The CDR3 runs 13 residues. The CDR3 here is CASSWTARNTIYF. As DNA, the CDR3 is TGCGCCAGCAGTTGGACAGCAAGAAACACCATATATTTT.

This clone appeared a single time. The chain links TRBV2 to TRBJ1-4; the D gene is possibly TRBD1 (6 bases). Looked up from germline, CDR1 is SNHLY and CDR2 is FYNNEI. CDR3 size: 14 residues. Trimming pared 5 bases from V and 7 bases from J, leaving 14 bases between. The CDR3 loop is CASSPGGEGEKLFF. The CDR3 nucleotides are TGTGCCAGCAGTCCTGGGGGCGAGGGTGAAAAACTGTTTTTT.

The chain is built from TRBV2 and TRBJ2-7; the D is unclear. V was cut by 2 bases and J by 4 bases, with 6 bases left in between. The germline gives CDR1 SNHLY, CDR2 FYNNEI. The CDR3 extends over 12 amino acids. The CDR3 sequence is CASSEPRYEQYF. The CDR3, as DNA: TGTGCCAGCAGTGAACCGCGTTACGAGCAGTACTTC.

The J gene is TRBJ1-4, the V gene TRBV7-9, with TRBD1 matching 7 bases. V lost 7 bases, J lost 3 bases, and 8 bases stayed unmatched. CDR3 size: 15 residues. Germline CDR1 and CDR2: SEHNR and FQNEAQ (reference sequence). CDR3 bases: TGTGCCAGCACGGTCGGGGACAGCCCTAATGAAAAACTGTTTTTT. Its protein product is CASTVGDSPNEKLFF.

This clone has only one observation. DNA of the CDR3: TGTGCCAGCAGTGAGGACAGGGTTTTAACCTATGGCTACACCTTC. The encoded protein is CASSEDRVLTYGYTF. The chain links TRBV2 to TRBJ1-2; TRBD1 agrees at 8 bases. CDR3 length: 15 amino acids. With V trimmed by 3 bases and J by 4 bases, 7 bases remained unmatched. CDR1 is SNHLY and CDR2 is FYNNEI in the germline V gene. Together with reference TRBV2 and TRBJ1-2, the CDR3 gives the full variable domain: EPEVTQTPSHQVTQMGQEVILRCVPISNHLYFYWYRQILGQKVEFLVSFYNNEISEKSEIFDDQFSVERPDGSNFTLKIRSTKLEDSAMYFCASSEDRVLTYGYTFGSGTRLTVV.

This CDR3 is CASSPTDRVNLYEQYF. In nucleotides, the CDR3 is TGTGCCAGCAGCCCAACTGACAGGGTGAATCTCTACGAGCAGTACTTC. The V call is TRBV9, the J call TRBJ2-7, with 7 nucleotides matching TRBD1. Trimming at V came to 4 bases and at J to 3 bases, leaving 13 bases not matched to a gene. Germline V gives CDR1 SGDLS, CDR2 YYNGEE. The CDR3 contains 16 residues.

The chain employs TRBV12-3 or TRBV12-4 and TRBJ1-2; 7 bases are shared with TRBD1. V gave up 6 bases and J gave up 8 bases; unmatched junction bases: 6. The CDR3 spans 12 residues. CDR3 protein: CASRWTGSGYTF. The CDR3, as DNA: TGTGCCAGCAGGTGGACAGGATCGGGCTACACCTTC.

The CDR3, as DNA: TGTGCCTGGATTCCACAGGGGGCAGGCTATGGCTACACCTTC. Translating it yields CAWIPQGAGYGYTF. The gene calls are TRBV30 and TRBJ1-2; 9 nucleotides align to TRBD1. Losses at the gene ends were 4 bases for V and 4 bases for J; bases not matched to a gene: 7. Germline V gives CDR1 GTSNPN, CDR2 SVGIG (reference sequence). This CDR3 contains 14 residues.

The V and J genes are TRBV11-2 and TRBJ1-1; D gene ambiguous. Between the trimmed V and J ends, which lost 2 bases and 1 base, there was a span of 5 bases. This CDR3 is built from 13 residues. Germline-derived CDR1 and CDR2 are SGHAT and FQNNGV. The CDR3 coding sequence is TGTGCCAGCAGCTTATCCTGGAACACTGAAGCTTTCTTT. This gives the protein CASSLSWNTEAFF. Drawing the rest from reference TRBV11-2 and TRBJ1-1, the complete variable domain is EAGVAQSPRYKIIEKRQSVAFWCNPISGHATLYWYQQILGQGPKLLIQFQNNGVVDDSQLPKDRFSAERLKGVDSTLKIQPAKLEDSAVYLCASSLSWNTEAFFGQGTRLTVV.